Presented here are 25 T cell receptor beta chains from one specimen sequenced in a study of blood T cell repertoires in COVID-19. Repertoires were generated with immunoSEQ multiplex PCR, while TCRdb's copy carries only in-frame clones and drops some. The sample holds 200,000 to 250,000 clones, more than 70% seen once. Material: peripheral blood. The receptors were sampled from a woman in her 30s with COVID-19, enrolled during active disease.

This rearrangement joins TRBV30 to TRBJ1-4; 7 bases fit TRBD1. Germline V gene lookup returns CDR1 GTSNPN and CDR2 SVGIG (reference sequence). The CDR3 is 15 amino acids. J lost 3 bases, V lost 0 bases, and 4 bases had no gene match. The CDR3 nucleotides are TGTGCCTGGAGTGTTGTGGGACAGCCTAATGAAAAACTGTTTTTT. Amino acids: CAWSVVGQPNEKLFF.

The count of this clone is one. The V call is TRBV5-6, the J call TRBJ2-3; tentatively, D is TRBD2 (5 bases). This CDR3 comprises 16 residues. The V gene's germline CDR1 is SGHDT and CDR2 YYEEEE. The V end lost 4 bases, the J end lost 0 bases, and 15 bases lay between the germline ends. The CDR3 here is CASSQEATYSTDTQYF. The CDR3 DNA is TGTGCCAGCAGCCAGGAGGCAACCTATAGCACAGATACGCAGTATTTT.

This clone has only one observation. V usage is TRBV23-1 and J usage is TRBJ2-1, with D perhaps matching TRBD1 (6 bases). TRBV23-1 has ORF status, its function being uncertain. Trimming stripped 7 bases from V and 0 bases from J, with 13 bases between. The CDR3 covers 15 residues. For the CDR3, the DNA is TGCGCCAGCATAACCGGACAGTACTCCTACAATGAGCAGTTCTTC. Amino acids: CASITGQYSYNEQFF.

This chain joins TRBV6-2 or TRBV6-3 and TRBJ1-1; D is undetermined. Germline CDR1 and CDR2: MNHEY and SVGEGT. Trimming took off 5 bases at V and 4 bases at J, with 11 bases between the two ends. CDR3 length: 13 amino acids. The CDR3 region is CASSPRFPTEAFF. CDR3 bases: TGTGCCAGCAGTCCCAGATTCCCCACTGAAGCTTTCTTT.

The chain is built from TRBV30 and TRBJ1-3, with D unresolved. Looked up from germline, CDR1 is GTSNPN and CDR2 is SVGIG (reference sequence). The germline V and J ends were trimmed by 2 bases and 0 bases, with 5 bases remaining between them. The CDR3 is 13 residues long. The CDR3 DNA reads TGTGCCTGGAGTTTATCCTCTGGAAACACCATATATTTT. As protein: CAWSLSSGNTIYF.

The chain carries TRBV5-4 and TRBJ1-1, with D possibly being TRBD1 (6 bases). The germline V gene encodes CDR1 SGHNT and CDR2 YYREEE (reference sequence). V lost 1 base and J 0 bases, leaving 10 bases between the germline ends. The CDR3 is 15 amino acids. For the CDR3, the DNA is TGTGCCAGCAGCTTGATGCAGGGGATGAACACTGAAGCTTTCTTT. Protein sequence: CASSLMQGMNTEAFF.

The chain carries TRBV7-9 and TRBJ2-1, with D possibly matching TRBD1 (6 bases). The germline V and J ends were trimmed by 5 bases and 9 bases, with 20 bases remaining between them. The CDR3 totals 15 residues. Per germline, CDR1 SEHNR and CDR2 FQNEAQ (reference sequence). The CDR3 protein is CASSVQGPKQGEQFF. Written as DNA, the CDR3 is TGTGCCAGCAGCGTACAGGGTCCTAAGCAAGGTGAGCAGTTCTTC.

The chain recombines TRBV6-1 with TRBJ1-1, with D maybe TRBD1 (5 bases). The CDR3 runs 15 residues. Germline V gene lookup returns CDR1 MNHNS and CDR2 SASEGT. Between the trimmed V and J ends, which lost 0 bases and 0 bases, there was a span of 8 bases. The CDR3 is CASSEAAGLNTEAFF. CDR3 bases: TGTGCCAGCAGTGAAGCTGCGGGACTGAACACTGAAGCTTTCTTT.

The chain links TRBV7-9 to TRBJ2-3; the D gene is possibly TRBD1 (6 bases). Deletions cut 2 bases from V and 6 bases from J, with 9 bases between. Germline V gives CDR1 SEHNR, CDR2 FQNEAQ (reference sequence). This CDR3 has 13 residues. The CDR3 coding sequence is TGTGCCAGCAGCTTAACAACAGGGGATACGCAGTATTTT. Its protein is CASSLTTGDTQYF.

The chain uses TRBV18 and TRBJ2-3; 10 nucleotides agree with TRBD2. CDR3 length: 17 amino acids. The J segment lost 2 bases and the V segment lost 6 bases, leaving 11 bases of the junction unmatched. The germline gives CDR1 KGHSH, CDR2 LQKENI. In nucleotides, the CDR3 is TGTGCCAGCTCCCCCTTGGCTAGCGGGGGATACACAGATACGCAGTATTTT. Translating it yields CASSPLASGGYTDTQYF.

The chain uses TRBV11-3 and TRBJ2-2, with 8 bases lining up with TRBD1. V dropped 4 bases and J dropped 7; count of bases not matched to a gene: 8. CDR1 SGHNT and CDR2 YENEEA come from the germline V gene. The CDR3 has 15 residues. The CDR3 region has the DNA TGTGCCAGCAGCTCTGCAGGGGGCTGGAACGGGGAGCTGTTTTTT. It translates to CASSSAGGWNGELFF.

This CDR3 is CASSQFPRGTEAFF. CDR3 nucleotides: TGTGCCAGCAGTCAATTTCCCAGGGGCACTGAAGCTTTCTTT. The chain recombines TRBV27 with TRBJ1-1; maybe TRBD1 (6 bases). The germline gives CDR1 MNHEY, CDR2 SMNVEV (reference sequence). Trimming removed 5 bases from V and 4 bases from J, with 14 bases in between. CDR3 size: 14 residues.

The CDR3 sequence: CASSSRLNSYEQYF. CDR3 DNA: TGTGCCAGCAGCTCGCGCCTTAATTCCTACGAGCAGTACTTC. This chain connects TRBV11-2 to TRBJ2-7, with unresolved D. In germline, CDR1 is SGHAT, CDR2 FQNNGV. This CDR3 comprises 14 residues. The V and J ends lost 4 bases and 1 base respectively, with 11 bases between them.

V gene TRBV4-2 combines with J gene TRBJ2-3, with 7 bases that match TRBD2. Germline V gene sequence: CDR1 LGHNA, CDR2 YNFKEQ. J lost 0 bases, V lost 3 bases, and 3 bases had no gene match. The CDR3 runs 15 residues. The CDR3 sequence: CASSQGGGSTDTQYF. The CDR3, as DNA: TGTGCCAGCAGCCAGGGGGGGGGAAGCACAGATACGCAGTATTTT.

J is TRBJ1-1 and V is TRBV12-3 or TRBV12-4, with unresolved D. CDR3 length equals 12 residues. Trimming pared 4 bases from V and 6 bases from J, leaving 9 bases between. DNA for the CDR3: TGTGCCAGCAGTTCGGAGGCTTCTGAAGCTTTCTTT. This sequence encodes CASSSEASEAFF.

This rearrangement joins TRBV6-2 or TRBV6-3 to TRBJ2-7; 14 positions match TRBD2. The germline CDR1 and CDR2 sequences are MNHEY and SVGEGT. V lost 5 bases, J lost 7 bases, and 19 bases stayed unmatched. The CDR3 is 19 residues long. The CDR3 coding sequence is TGTGCCAGCAGTAACCCGGGACTAGCGGGAGTGGGACGAGGCGGGGAGCAGTACGTC. Encoded protein: CASSNPGLAGVGRGGEQYV.

The chain carries TRBV5-1 and TRBJ1-2; no reliable D call. Germline-derived CDR1 and CDR2 are SGHRS and YFSETQ. This CDR3 spans 15 amino acids. V gave up 1 base and J gave up 4 bases, with 14 bases separating them. The CDR3 nucleotides are TGCGCCAGCAGCTTGAGTGGGCTGTCCCTCTATGGCTACACCTTC. It translates to CASSLSGLSLYGYTF.

This rearrangement joins TRBV5-4 to TRBJ1-3; D is ambiguous. V lost 0 bases and J 0 bases, leaving 4 bases between the germline ends. CDR1 and CDR2 (germline): SGHNT, YYREEE (reference sequence). CDR3 size: 14 residues. The CDR3 coding sequence is TGTGCCAGCAGCTTGGACAGCTCTGGAAACACCATATATTTT. Protein sequence: CASSLDSSGNTIYF.

The CDR3: CAIRNGEGGGNTIYF. DNA of the CDR3: TGTGCCATCAGAAACGGGGAGGGTGGTGGAAACACCATATATTTT. The chain employs TRBV10-3 and TRBJ1-3, with D unresolved. V was cut by 6 bases and J by 3 bases, with 15 bases left in between. The CDR3 extends over 15 amino acids. CDR1 and CDR2 (germline): ENHRY, SYGVKD.

On this clone: The sample has other DNA sequences that encode this CDR3 too. The chain uses TRBV7-8 and TRBJ1-2; tentative D call: TRBD1 (6 bases). V shed 9 bases and J shed 6 bases, with 20 bases lying between them. The CDR3 runs 14 residues. Germline CDR1 and CDR2: SGHVS and FQNEAQ. CDR3 region: CASSPRTSGDGYTF. The CDR3, as DNA: TGTGCCAGTAGCCCCAGGACCTCAGGGGATGGCTACACCTTC.

The chain carries TRBV25-1 and TRBJ2-1; 9 nucleotides align to TRBD1. The CDR3 consists of 14 residues. CDR1 and CDR2 (germline): MGHDK, SYGVNS. V trimming: 5 bases; J trimming: 7 bases; junction bases outside the gene matches: 6. CDR3 residues: CASSTRTGDNEQFF. The CDR3 DNA reads TGTGCCAGCAGTACCCGGACAGGGGATAATGAGCAGTTCTTC. The variable domain in full, with the rest retrieved from reference TRBV25-1 and TRBJ2-1, is EADIYQTPRYLVIGTGKKITLECSQTMGHDKMYWYQQDPGMELHLIHYSYGVNSTEKGDLSSESTVSRIRTEHFPLTLESARPSHTSQYLCASSTRTGDNEQFFGPGTRLTVL.

The genes are TRBV15 and TRBJ2-7, with 11 bases fitting TRBD2. Trimming at V came to 8 bases and at J to 3 bases, leaving 3 bases not matched to a gene. Germline V CDR1 and CDR2: LNHNV, YYDKDF (reference sequence). The CDR3 covers 13 residues. CDR3 protein: CATRLAGNYEQYF. CDR3 nucleotide sequence: TGTGCCACCCGACTAGCGGGAAACTACGAGCAGTACTTC. The variable domain in full, completed from reference TRBV15 and TRBJ2-7, reads DAMVIQNPRYQVTQFGKPVTLSCSQTLNHNVMYWYQQKSSQAPKLLFHYYDKDFNNEADTPDNFQSRRPNTSFCFLDIRSPGLGDTAMYLCATRLAGNYEQYFGPGTRLTVT.

A few counts support this clone. This sequence joins TRBV4-2 and TRBJ2-3; 10 bases line up with TRBD2. In germline, CDR1 is LGHNA, CDR2 YNFKEQ. V lost 1 base, J lost 2 bases, and 3 bases stayed unmatched. This CDR3 has 16 amino acids. CDR3 residues: CASSQGLAGDTDTQYF. The CDR3, as DNA: TGTGCCAGCAGCCAAGGGCTAGCGGGGGACACAGATACGCAGTATTTT.

The chain recombines TRBV18 with TRBJ1-1; unclear D gene. Trimming stripped 2 bases from V and 6 bases from J, with 10 bases between. This CDR3 has 13 amino acids. In germline, CDR1 is KGHSH, CDR2 LQKENI. The CDR3 DNA reads TGTGCCAGCTCACCAGAGGGTAACCCTGAAGCTTTCTTT. This gives the protein CASSPEGNPEAFF.

J is TRBJ1-1 and V is TRBV19; 10 bases agree with TRBD1. Unmatched junction bases numbered 9, after V lost 10 bases and J lost 1 base. Germline CDR1 is LNHDA and CDR2 is SQIVND (reference sequence). The CDR3 is 15 amino acids. The CDR3 here is CATRDRGAANTEAFF. As DNA, the CDR3 is TGTGCCACCCGGGACAGGGGTGCCGCGAACACTGAAGCTTTCTTT. The variable domain in full, with the rest retrieved from reference TRBV19 and TRBJ1-1, is DGGITQSPKYLFRKEGQNVTLSCEQNLNHDAMYWYRQDPGQGLRLIYYSQIVNDFQKGDIAEGYSVSREKKESFPLTVTSAQKNPTAFYLCATRDRGAANTEAFFGQGTRLTVV.